This TCR beta chain was sequenced in a study of blood T cell repertoires in COVID-19. Trimming stripped 0 bases from V and 5 bases from J, with 22 bases between. This CDR3 has 18 residues. Germline V gives CDR1 SGHVS, CDR2 FNYEAQ. The assay was immunoSEQ multiplex PCR, and TCRdb's table has in-frame clones only and misses some. The sample carries 200,000 to 300,000 clones, about nine tenths recorded once. This chain joins TRBV7-6 and TRBJ1-1; TRBD1 is a possible D gene (6 bases). This TCR was recovered from a woman between 40 and 55 years old with acute COVID-19. The sample taken for sequencing was PBMCs or T cells enriched from blood (not recorded which). CDR3 DNA sequence: TGTGCCAGCAGCTTAGCCCTAGTACAGGGTAGGTTTAGGACTGAAGCTTTCTTT. This codes for CASSLALVQGRFRTEAFF.